A single sample gave rise to the 11 T cell receptor beta chains below, sequenced in a study of identical twins. TCRdb re-called the 5' RACE reads with MiXCR, one entry per CDR3 protein. This sample has about 1.7 million distinct CDR3 sequences, with about 32% found just once. The sequenced material came from cord blood. The receptors stem from a newborn girl in good health.

This clonotype was found once. The genes are TRBV4-2 and TRBJ2-3; 10 nucleotides agree with TRBD2. After removal of 1 base from V and 4 bases from J, the junction contained 2 bases not matched to a gene. Germline V gene data show CDR1 as LGHNA and CDR2 as YNFKEQ. This CDR3 is 15 amino acids long. CDR3 in amino acids: CASSQVAGGADTQYF. The CDR3 DNA follows: TGTGCCAGCAGCCAAGTAGCGGGGGGCGCAGATACGCAGTATTTT.

The chain recombines TRBV5-1 with TRBJ2-1; D is undetermined. CDR1 SGHRS and CDR2 YFSETQ come from the germline V gene. The length of the CDR3 is 15 residues. V was clipped by 0 bases and J by 3 bases, with 10 bases between them. The CDR3 nucleotides are TGCGCCAGCAGCTTGGCCGGCTCCCACTACAATGAGCAGTTCTTC. Protein product: CASSLAGSHYNEQFF.

This clonotype was counted a few times. This sequence joins TRBV3-1 and TRBJ1-4; D is perhaps TRBD1 (5 bases). CDR1 and CDR2 from the germline V gene are LGHDT and YNNKEL (reference sequence). The germline V and J ends were trimmed by 1 base and 5 bases, with 20 bases remaining between them. The length of the CDR3 is 18 residues. DNA of the CDR3: TGTGCCAGCAGCCAAGGAGACCGAATAGTATGGGGCAATGAAAAACTGTTTTTT. The encoded protein is CASSQGDRIVWGNEKLFF.

In this sample, this clonotype turned up a few times. The chain joins TRBV3-1 to TRBJ2-1; 14 positions agree with TRBD2. The CDR3 is 18 residues long. V shed 5 bases, J shed 3 bases, and the junction held 9 bases outside the gene matches. Germline V gene data show CDR1 as LGHDT and CDR2 as YNNKEL (reference sequence). The DNA for the CDR3 is TGTGCCAGCAGCGACCGGACTAGCGGGGGGCTAGGCTACAATGAGCAGTTCTTC. This gives the protein CASSDRTSGGLGYNEQFF.

This clonotype was observed a handful of times. The DNA of the CDR3 is TGTGCCAGCAGCCTCAGTGCCTCCGGGGAGCTGTTTTTT. Translation: CASSLSASGELFF. The chain combines TRBV11-2 with TRBJ2-2; D unclear. CDR1 is SGHAT, CDR2 FQNNGV, per germline. The CDR3 extends over 13 amino acids. V lost 5 bases, J lost 6 bases, and 10 bases lay in between.

The chain links TRBV6-1 to TRBJ1-4, with D unclear. Germline V CDR1 and CDR2: MNHNS, SASEGT. With 6 bases removed from V and 8 bases from J, the gap between germline ends came to 13 bases. This CDR3 has 13 amino acids. CDR3 sequence (DNA): TGTGCCAGCAGCAATTACTTACAGGAAAAACTGTTTTTT. It translates to CASSNYLQEKLFF.

This clonotype occurred a few times. The chain carries TRBV6-2 or TRBV6-3 and TRBJ1-1; perhaps TRBD1 as D (6 bases). Germline V gene sequence: CDR1 MNHEY, CDR2 SVGEGT. The CDR3 covers 20 residues. Deletions cut 4 bases from V and 1 base from J, with 28 bases between. CDR3: CASSFLTGGRWLAGNTEAFF. The CDR3 DNA sequence: TGTGCCAGCAGTTTCCTGACAGGCGGAAGGTGGCTGGCTGGGAACACTGAAGCTTTCTTT.

J is TRBJ2-7 and V is TRBV12-3 or TRBV12-4, with D tentatively TRBD2 (6 bases). Trimming left V 2 bases short and J 7 bases short, with 18 bases between. The length of the CDR3 is 15 residues. This CDR3 reads CASSLSGRGPSEQYF. CDR3 nucleotides: TGTGCCAGCAGTTTATCGGGGCGGGGACCCAGTGAGCAGTACTTC.

This clonotype appeared a few times. The chain carries TRBV3-1 and TRBJ2-1; 10 bases are a match to TRBD2. The CDR3 runs to 17 residues. Trimming took 4 bases from V and 0 from J; bases not matched to a gene: 6. Germline values: CDR1 LGHDT, CDR2 YNNKEL (reference sequence). The CDR3 loop is CASSLASGSLSYNEQFF. CDR3 coding DNA: TGTGCCAGCAGCCTTGCTAGCGGGAGCCTCTCCTACAATGAGCAGTTCTTC.

The gene calls are TRBV7-9 and TRBJ1-2; 10 nucleotides match TRBD1. Losses at the gene ends were 0 bases for V and 2 bases for J; bases not matched to a gene: 3. The CDR3 runs to 16 residues. Germline values: CDR1 SEHNR, CDR2 FQNEAQ (reference sequence). The CDR3 DNA sequence: TGTGCCAGCAGCTTAGCCCAGGGACAGGGGAACTATGGCTACACCTTC. It specifies CASSLAQGQGNYGYTF.

Of note for this clonotype: A much larger clonotype is one base distant, so this may be a read error. The chain couples TRBV29-1 to TRBJ2-1; 13 bases agree with TRBD2. The end of the DNA is better explained by TRBJ2-7, so the J call may be wrong. This CDR3 is built from 17 residues. Germline assignment: CDR1 SQVTM and CDR2 ANQGSEA. DNA for the CDR3: TGCAGCGTTGTAAGACTAGCGGGGGGCCCCTCCTACAATGAGCAGTACTTC. Protein product: CSVVRLAGGPSYNEQYF.